The next 9 T cell receptor beta chains were all read from a single sample in a study of shared clonotypes between healthy human individuals. The data were produced by immunoSEQ multiplex PCR, yet TCRdb's version contains in-frame clones alone and is incomplete. The data hold some 2,400,000 clones, with around 95% observed a single time. Source material: naive CD4+ T cells sorted from blood. This sample's subset: CD45RA+ positively selected. The receptors stem from a man younger than 35 in good health.

This chain uses TRBV6-6 with TRBJ2-7; D unclear. Trimming removed 2 bases at V and 6 bases at J, with 11 bases between. Germline loops: CDR1 MNHNY, CDR2 SVGAGI (reference sequence). The CDR3 loop spans 13 amino acids. The CDR3: CASSYPEEGEQYF. The DNA for the CDR3 is TGTGCCAGCAGTTACCCCGAAGAAGGCGAGCAGTACTTC.

This chain connects TRBV6-6 to TRBJ2-7; D is perhaps TRBD1 (5 bases). V was trimmed by 5 bases and J by 3 bases, leaving 14 bases between them. This CDR3 is built from 14 residues. CDR1 is MNHNY and CDR2 is SVGAGI in the germline V gene (reference sequence). The CDR3 DNA reads TGTGCCAGCAGTAGCTGGCCGACAGACTACGAGCAGTACTTC. Translating it yields CASSSWPTDYEQYF.

This clone was seen a single time. This sequence joins TRBV29-1 and TRBJ2-5, with TRBD1 as a possible D gene (6 bases). Germline lookup yields CDR1 SQVTM and CDR2 ANQGSEA. V lost 6 bases to trimming and J lost 5 bases, with 16 bases between them. The CDR3 has 13 amino acids. This CDR3 reads CSVKGHLVETQYF. DNA of the CDR3: TGCAGCGTGAAGGGACATCTGGTCGAGACCCAGTACTTC. Looking up the rest from reference TRBV29-1 and TRBJ2-5 gives the full variable domain: SAVISQKPSRDICQRGTSLTIQCQVDSQVTMMFWYRQQPGQSLTLIATANQGSEATYESGFVIDKFPISRPNLTFSTLTVSNMSPEDSSIYLCSVKGHLVETQYFGPGTRLLVL.

The V gene is TRBV5-6, the J gene TRBJ1-2; the match to TRBD1 covers 9 bases. J was trimmed by 10 bases and V by 4 bases; bases with no gene match: 8. The length of the CDR3 is 13 residues. Germline V gene data show CDR1 as SGHDT and CDR2 as YYEEEE. CDR3 protein: CASSPGTGRAYTF. The CDR3 DNA sequence: TGTGCCAGCAGCCCGGGGACAGGGCGGGCCTACACCTTC.

A note on this clone: Additional DNA sequences in this sample encode the identical CDR3. CDR3 amino acids: CASSDRGYGYTF. The CDR3 nucleotides read TGTGCCAGTTCGGACAGGGGATATGGCTACACCTTC. The rearrangement uses TRBV6-1 and TRBJ1-2; 9 nucleotides line up with TRBD1. The germline V gene encodes CDR1 MNHNS and CDR2 SASEGT. The J segment lost 5 bases and the V segment lost 9 bases, leaving 4 bases of the junction unmatched. The CDR3 sequence is 12 residues long.

The V call is TRBV18, the J call TRBJ2-1, with a tentative D call TRBD2 (6 bases). Trimming left V 3 bases short and J 7 bases short, with 10 bases between. The CDR3 consists of 13 residues. From germline, CDR1 is KGHSH and CDR2 LQKENI. In nucleotides, the CDR3 is TGTGCCAGCTCACCGGGACTCAGGAATGAGCAGTTCTTC. Protein product: CASSPGLRNEQFF.

This clone has only one observation. V and J are TRBV29-1 and TRBJ2-2, with D tentatively TRBD1 (6 bases). This CDR3 has 13 residues. V was clipped by 4 bases and J by 4 bases, with 10 bases between them. In germline, CDR1 is SQVTM, CDR2 ANQGSEA. The CDR3 sequence is CSVGRGPTGELFF. The CDR3 DNA follows: TGCAGCGTTGGCAGGGGACCCACCGGGGAGCTGTTTTTT.

V and J are TRBV28 and TRBJ2-3, with 8 bases that match TRBD1. Germline trimming cut 7 bases from V and 4 bases from J; bases unmatched to any gene: 10. CDR1 MDHEN and CDR2 SYDVKM come from the germline V gene. This CDR3 region has 15 residues. In DNA, the CDR3 is TGTGCCAGCACCCTCCGGGACAGGCGAGCAGATACGCAGTATTTT. It encodes CASTLRDRRADTQYF. The complete variable domain, with remaining parts taken from reference TRBV28 and TRBJ2-3, reads DVKVTQSSRYLVKRTGEKVFLECVQDMDHENMFWYRQDPGLGLRLIYFSYDVKMKEKGDIPEGYSVSREKKERFSLILESASTNQTSMYLCASTLRDRRADTQYFGPGTRLTVL.

The chain employs TRBV7-2 and TRBJ1-2, with D possibly TRBD1 on 5 matching bases. CDR3 length: 13 residues. V shed 1 base and J shed 4 bases, with 7 bases lying between them. Germline V gene sequence: CDR1 SGHTA, CDR2 FQGNSA. The chain's CDR3 is CASSLDRPYGYTF. The CDR3 region has the DNA TGTGCCAGCAGCTTAGACAGGCCCTATGGCTACACCTTC.